The 24 T cell receptor beta chains below all came from one sample that was sequenced in a study of post-analysis software for immune sequencing data. Study outcomes and limitations: With TRBV5-6, TRBV5-1 and TRBV20-1 included, about 5 TRBV segments were more frequent in patients than in controls.

These receptors lack a known antigen. Unique molecular identifiers featured in each of the TCR beta cDNA libraries. One entry per CDR3 protein results from TCRdb running MiXCR on the PCR reads. The table has approximately 770,000 distinct CDR3 sequences, about half seen once; the top ten hold roughly 5.2%. The sample comprised blood. The receptor set was obtained from a girl aged 10 to 17 with multiple sclerosis.

CDR3 residues: CASSPPGAGYTF. The CDR3 nucleotides are TGTGCCAGCAGTCCCCCAGGGGCTGGCTACACCTTC. The chain links TRBV28 to TRBJ1-2; possibly TRBD1 for D (6 bases). Germline V gene lookup returns CDR1 MDHEN and CDR2 SYDVKM. CDR3 length: 12 amino acids. V was shortened by 5 bases and J by 7 bases, with 11 bases between the two germline ends.

The chain combines TRBV20-1 with TRBJ2-5, with D tentatively TRBD1 or TRBD2 (6 bases each). Germline V gives CDR1 DFQATT, CDR2 SNEGSKA (reference sequence). This CDR3 region has 15 residues. Trimming removed 3 bases at V and 2 bases at J, with 16 bases between. The CDR3 bases are TGCAGTGCTAGTCTCTGGAGGGGGAGGCAAGAGACCCAGTACTTC. Amino acids: CSASLWRGRQETQYF.

Concerning this clonotype itself: Lacking the conserved final phenylalanine or tryptophan, this CDR3 likely reflects a read error. The gene calls are TRBV14 and TRBJ2-1; the match to TRBD2 covers 10 bases. The CDR3 consists of 14 residues. J was trimmed by 11 bases and V by 4 bases; bases with no gene match: 8. CDR1 is SGHDN, CDR2 FVKESK, per germline. The DNA of the CDR3 is TGTGCCAGCAGCCGAAGCATAGCGGGAGGCCAGCAGTTCTGC. Amino acids: CASSRSIAGGQQFC.

The chain employs TRBV24-1 and TRBJ2-7; 7 bases map to TRBD1. The CDR3 has 14 residues. Losses at the gene ends were 3 bases for V and 5 bases for J; bases not matched to a gene: 6. Germline V lookup: CDR1 KGHDR, CDR2 SFDVKD. This chain's CDR3 is CATSDTKGAHEQYF. The CDR3 bases are TGTGCCACCAGTGATACTAAGGGGGCTCACGAGCAGTACTTC.

The gene calls are TRBV5-1 and TRBJ2-7, with D possibly being TRBD2 (6 bases). The CDR3 has 16 amino acids. The germline gives CDR1 SGHRS, CDR2 YFSETQ. V gave up 1 base and J gave up 7 bases, with 21 bases separating them. The CDR3 loop is CASSLRRDVVDNEQYF. CDR3 DNA sequence: TGCGCCAGCAGCTTGCGGCGGGATGTGGTAGACAATGAGCAGTACTTC.

V usage is TRBV27 and J usage is TRBJ1-1, with D unresolved. The ends were cut back, 0 bases at V and 5 bases at J, with 16 bases in the middle. This CDR3 is 16 amino acids long. CDR1 and CDR2 from the germline V gene are MNHEY and SMNVEV (reference sequence). This CDR3 reads CASSLSNGPLLTEAFF. In DNA form, the CDR3 reads TGTGCCAGCAGTTTATCGAACGGTCCCTTATTGACTGAAGCTTTCTTT.

The chain couples TRBV6-1 to TRBJ1-4, with TRBD1 as a possible D gene (6 bases). Germline CDR1 is MNHNS and CDR2 is SASEGT. Trimming cost V 0 bases and J 7 bases, with 12 bases left between them. The CDR3 is 15 amino acids. The CDR3 region has the DNA TGTGCCAGCAGTGAAGCTTACAGGGTCGCTGAAAAACTGTTTTTT. As protein: CASSEAYRVAEKLFF.

The chain couples TRBV9 to TRBJ2-1, with 9 bases matching TRBD2. This CDR3 region has 16 residues. Germline lookup yields CDR1 SGDLS and CDR2 YYNGEE. J was trimmed by 0 bases and V by 4 bases; bases with no gene match: 5. CDR3 loop: CASSRSGSYSYNEQFF. CDR3 sequence (DNA): TGTGCCAGCAGCCGTAGCGGGAGCTACTCCTACAATGAGCAGTTCTTC.

V usage is TRBV29-1 and J usage is TRBJ1-2; 7 bases agree with TRBD1. Germline CDR1 SQVTM, CDR2 ANQGSEA. The trim removed 4 bases at V and 4 bases at J, leaving 15 bases unmatched. The CDR3 has 16 amino acids. CDR3 in amino acids: CSVVAGVGGLVYGYTF. The DNA of the CDR3 is TGCAGCGTTGTCGCGGGGGTAGGGGGCCTCGTCTATGGCTACACCTTC.

The chain joins TRBV9 to TRBJ1-2; D remains ambiguous. Germline V CDR1 and CDR2: SGDLS, YYNGEE. V was shortened by 0 bases and J by 0 bases, with 12 bases between the two germline ends. This CDR3 is built from 16 residues. CDR3 nucleotide sequence: TGTGCCAGCAGCGTAGCGGACCGATCGGCTAACTATGGCTACACCTTC. Its protein is CASSVADRSANYGYTF. The full variable domain, rest sourced from reference TRBV9 and TRBJ1-2, is DSGVTQTPKHLITATGQRVTLRCSPRSGDLSVYWYQQSLDQGLQFLIQYYNGEERAKGNILERFSAQQFPDLHSELNLSSLELGDSALYFCASSVADRSANYGYTFGSGTRLTVV.

The chain joins TRBV13 to TRBJ2-1; TRBD2 matches 14 bases. Germline V gene lookup returns CDR1 PRHDT and CDR2 FYEKMQ (reference sequence). CDR3 length: 19 residues. Trimming removed 0 bases from V and 0 bases from J; junction bases left unmatched: 4. CDR3: CASSLGRTSGRSSYNEQFF. DNA of the CDR3: TGTGCCAGCAGCTTAGGCCGGACTAGCGGGAGGAGCTCCTACAATGAGCAGTTCTTC.

Only a few counts were recorded for this clonotype. The chain carries TRBV12-3 or TRBV12-4 and TRBJ2-7; no clear D. The CDR3 runs to 15 residues. V lost 4 bases and J lost 1, with 14 bases in between. The CDR3 protein is CASSSSRWQSYEQYF. CDR3 in DNA: TGTGCCAGCAGTTCCTCTAGGTGGCAATCCTACGAGCAGTACTTC.

This clonotype turned up a few times. The chain combines TRBV28 with TRBJ1-2; D is unresolved. V was cut by 4 bases and J by 2 bases, with 5 bases left in between. CDR1 MDHEN and CDR2 SYDVKM come from the germline V gene. The CDR3 extends over 12 amino acids. The CDR3 DNA sequence: TGTGCCAGCAGTTCCTACAACTATGGCTACACCTTC. It translates to CASSSYNYGYTF.

The chain has TRBV7-3 and TRBJ2-7; 9 bases match TRBD2. After removal of 5 bases from V and 6 bases from J, the junction contained 5 bases not matched to a gene. The CDR3 has 13 amino acids. Germline CDR1 and CDR2: SGHTA and FQGTGA. For the CDR3, the DNA is TGTGCCAGCAGCGAGTCACTAGCGGGCGAGCAGTACTTC. Translated: CASSESLAGEQYF.

The CDR3 coding sequence is TGCAGTGCTAGAAGTGTGCAGGGTAGTCTCTACGAGCAGTACTTC. It translates to CSARSVQGSLYEQYF. V is TRBV20-1 and J is TRBJ2-7; tentative D call: TRBD1 (5 bases). Germline CDR1 DFQATT, CDR2 SNEGSKA (reference sequence). The CDR3 totals 15 residues. V lost 2 bases to trimming and J lost 3 bases, with 17 bases between them.

Only a few counts were recorded for this clonotype. This rearrangement joins TRBV7-2 to TRBJ2-5; either TRBD1 or TRBD2 may fit D (5 bases each). With 5 bases removed from V and 11 bases from J, the gap between germline ends came to 24 bases. The germline gives CDR1 SGHTA, CDR2 FQGNSA. The CDR3 has 15 amino acids. The DNA of the CDR3 is TGTGCCAGCAGCCCAGAGGGGCCCTCGGATATTGGGCAGTACTTC. Translated: CASSPEGPSDIGQYF.

The CDR3 coding sequence is TGTGCCATCAGACCAGGTGGCAATCAGCCCCAGCATTTT. As protein: CAIRPGGNQPQHF. The V and J genes are TRBV10-3 and TRBJ1-5; D is uncertain. There are 13 residues in the CDR3. The germline gives CDR1 ENHRY, CDR2 SYGVKD. V lost 6 bases and J lost 2, with 8 bases in between.

The chain couples TRBV7-3 to TRBJ2-3; D gene uncertain. The CDR3 is 15 amino acids. Germline values: CDR1 SGHTA, CDR2 FQGTGA. V was trimmed by 1 base and J by 1 base, leaving 9 bases between them. CDR3 bases: TGTGCCAGCAGCTTAAACGGCTACGGCACAGATACGCAGTATTTT. This translates into CASSLNGYGTDTQYF.

The rearrangement joins TRBV12-3 or TRBV12-4 to TRBJ1-6, with D possibly matching TRBD1 (6 bases). V gave up 3 bases and J gave up 11 bases, with 17 bases separating them. The CDR3 has 15 residues. In nucleotides, the CDR3 is TGTGCCAGCAGTTTGGGGGGGGCTGGGAGTCCACCCCTCCACTTT. As protein: CASSLGGAGSPPLHF.

The chain joins TRBV29-1 to TRBJ2-5; tentative D call: TRBD1 (6 bases). The J call may be faulty, since TRBJ2-7 better matches the DNA end. The CDR3 extends over 15 amino acids. The V gene's germline CDR1 is SQVTM and CDR2 ANQGSEA. The CDR3 sequence is CSVEAEDSVAYEQYF. The CDR3 coding sequence is TGCAGCGTTGAAGCAGAGGACAGTGTTGCCTACGAGCAGTACTTC.

Details on this clonotype: One end of the junction is discordant with germline, which a read error may explain. The chain is built from TRBV29-1 and TRBJ1-2; the D gene is possibly TRBD1 (5 bases). Germline V gene sequence: CDR1 SQVTM, CDR2 ANQGSEA. CDR3 length: 15 residues. CDR3 protein: CGVGWDDSREEGYTF. The CDR3 DNA follows: TGCGGCGTTGGGTGGGACGACAGCCGGGAGGAGGGCTACACCTTC.

The chain carries TRBV4-1 and TRBJ2-5, with 7 bases aligning to TRBD1. The J call may be faulty, since TRBJ2-7 better matches the DNA end. The CDR3 extends over 14 amino acids. Germline-derived CDR1 and CDR2 are MGHRA and YSYEKL. Here the CDR3 DNA reads TGCGCCAGCAGCCTAGGGACAGTAAACTACGAGCAGTACTTC. This encodes CASSLGTVNYEQYF.

This clonotype was counted between two and nine times. The gene calls are TRBV3-1 and TRBJ2-1, with 12 bases that match TRBD2. This CDR3 region has 20 residues. The V segment lost 0 bases and the J segment 4 bases; nucleotides outside the gene matches: 13. Germline V gene lookup returns CDR1 LGHDT and CDR2 YNNKEL (reference sequence). The CDR3 here is CASSQDDWAPGTSGYNEQFF. In DNA form, the CDR3 reads TGTGCCAGCAGCCAAGATGATTGGGCTCCGGGGACTAGCGGGTACAATGAGCAGTTCTTC.

The CDR3 here is CSARTSTDLELLTDTQYF. Here the CDR3 DNA reads TGCAGTGCTAGAACCTCAACCGATCTCGAGTTGCTCACAGATACGCAGTATTTT. V gene TRBV20-1 combines with J gene TRBJ2-3; D unclear. The length of the CDR3 is 18 residues. Germline V lookup: CDR1 DFQATT, CDR2 SNEGSKA (reference sequence). Trimming removed 2 bases from V and 2 bases from J, with 23 bases in between.